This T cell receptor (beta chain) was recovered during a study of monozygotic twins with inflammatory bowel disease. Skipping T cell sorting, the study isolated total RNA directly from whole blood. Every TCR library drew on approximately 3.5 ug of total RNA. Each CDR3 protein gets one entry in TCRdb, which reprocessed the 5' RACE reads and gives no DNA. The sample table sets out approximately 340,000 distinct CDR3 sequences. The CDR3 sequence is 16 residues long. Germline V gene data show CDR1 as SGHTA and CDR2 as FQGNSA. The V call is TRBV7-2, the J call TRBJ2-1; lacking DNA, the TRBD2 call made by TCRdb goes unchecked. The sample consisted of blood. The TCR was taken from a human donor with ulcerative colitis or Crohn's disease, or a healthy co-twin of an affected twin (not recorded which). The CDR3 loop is CASSLGTSGGTNEQFF.